This T cell receptor (beta chain) comes out of a study of T cell repertoires in cytomegalovirus infection. Study-wide background: Selection of CMV epitopes for the study included recently identified HLA-C-restricted and well-studied HLA-B-restricted ones. A matching HLA type, together with CMV infection, was signaled by public TCR beta signatures. Notes on the study in general: Adding up the frequency of public TCR beta families identified people who carried CMV plus the relevant HLA. CMV-specific TCR beta clonotypes restricted by HLA-C dominated the ex vivo response.

Ten or more counts support this clonotype. Its antigen is currently unknown. TCRdb reprocessed the reads via MiXCR and lists one record per CDR3 protein. The sample carries over 250,000 distinct CDR3 sequences, less than 25% recorded once. Germline V gene data show CDR1 as SGHTA and CDR2 as FQGNSA. V was clipped by 3 bases and J by 2 bases, with 2 bases between them. The CDR3 has 12 residues. Specimen: cultured PBMCs, collected from culture after CMV antigen stimulation. The V and J genes are TRBV7-2 and TRBJ1-3; unclear D gene. The clonotype originates from a human donor in good health (CMV status not recorded). Some clones in this sample may be carry-over from other donors' samples. The CDR3 region has the DNA TGTGCCAGCAGCTTGGCTGGAAACACCATATATTTT. This gives the protein CASSLAGNTIYF.